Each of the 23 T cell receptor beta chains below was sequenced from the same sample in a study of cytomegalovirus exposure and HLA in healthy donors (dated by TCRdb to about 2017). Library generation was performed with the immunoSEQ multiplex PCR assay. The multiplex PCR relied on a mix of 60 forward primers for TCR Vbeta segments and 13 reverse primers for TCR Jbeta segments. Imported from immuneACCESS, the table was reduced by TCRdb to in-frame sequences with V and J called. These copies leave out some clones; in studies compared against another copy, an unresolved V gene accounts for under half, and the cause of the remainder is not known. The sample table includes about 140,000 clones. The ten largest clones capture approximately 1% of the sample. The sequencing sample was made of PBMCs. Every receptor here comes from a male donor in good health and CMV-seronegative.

The chain's CDR3 is CASSVETGSTDTQYF. CDR3 nucleotides: TGTGCCAGCAGTGTTGAGACAGGGAGCACAGATACGCAGTATTTT. V and J are TRBV2 and TRBJ2-3, with 7 bases fitting TRBD1. The CDR3 spans 15 residues. After removal of 4 bases from V and 0 bases from J, the junction contained 4 bases not matched to a gene. In germline, CDR1 is SNHLY, CDR2 FYNNEI.

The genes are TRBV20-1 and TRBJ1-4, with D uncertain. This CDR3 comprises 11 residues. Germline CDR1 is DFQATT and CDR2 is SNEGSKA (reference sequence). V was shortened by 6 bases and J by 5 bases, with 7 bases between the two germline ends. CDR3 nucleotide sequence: TGCAGTGCGCGCGGAAATGAAAAACTGTTTTTT. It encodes CSARGNEKLFF.

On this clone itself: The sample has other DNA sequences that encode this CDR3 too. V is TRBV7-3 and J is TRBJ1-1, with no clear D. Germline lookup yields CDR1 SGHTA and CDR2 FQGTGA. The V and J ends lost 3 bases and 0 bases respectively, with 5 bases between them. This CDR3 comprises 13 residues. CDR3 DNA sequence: TGTGCCAGCAGCTTCCAGGTGAACACTGAAGCTTTCTTT. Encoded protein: CASSFQVNTEAFF.

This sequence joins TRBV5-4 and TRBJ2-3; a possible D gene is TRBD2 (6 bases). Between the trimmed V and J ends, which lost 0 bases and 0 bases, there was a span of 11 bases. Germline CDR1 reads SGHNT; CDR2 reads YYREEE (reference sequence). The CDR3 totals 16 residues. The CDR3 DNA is TGTGCCAGCAGCTTGGTAGTCGGGACTAGCACAGATACGCAGTATTTT. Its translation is CASSLVVGTSTDTQYF.

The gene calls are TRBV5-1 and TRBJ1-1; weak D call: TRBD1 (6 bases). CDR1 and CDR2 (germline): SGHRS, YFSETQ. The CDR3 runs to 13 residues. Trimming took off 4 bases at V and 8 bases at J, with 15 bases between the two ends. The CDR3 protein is CASSIQGEGEAFF. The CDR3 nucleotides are TGCGCCAGCAGCATACAGGGCGAAGGGGAAGCTTTCTTT.

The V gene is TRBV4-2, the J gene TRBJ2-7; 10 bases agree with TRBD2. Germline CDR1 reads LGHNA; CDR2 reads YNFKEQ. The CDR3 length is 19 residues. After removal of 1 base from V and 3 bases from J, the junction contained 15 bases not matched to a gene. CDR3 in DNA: TGTGCCAGCAGCCAAGGTCTTACTAGCGGGATATCCTCCGTCTACGAGCAGTACTTC. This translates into CASSQGLTSGISSVYEQYF.

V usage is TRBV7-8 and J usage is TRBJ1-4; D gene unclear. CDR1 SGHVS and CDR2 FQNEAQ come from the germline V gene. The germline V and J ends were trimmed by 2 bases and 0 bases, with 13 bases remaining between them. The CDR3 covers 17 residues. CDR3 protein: CASSLYVQPTTNEKLFF. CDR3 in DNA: TGTGCCAGCAGCTTATATGTACAACCCACAACTAATGAAAAACTGTTTTTT.

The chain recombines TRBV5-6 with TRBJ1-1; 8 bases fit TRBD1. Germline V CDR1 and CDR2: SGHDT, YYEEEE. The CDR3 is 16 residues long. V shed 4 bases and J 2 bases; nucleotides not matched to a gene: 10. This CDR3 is CASSPGQGETNTEAFF. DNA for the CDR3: TGTGCCAGCAGCCCCGGACAGGGCGAAACAAACACTGAAGCTTTCTTT.

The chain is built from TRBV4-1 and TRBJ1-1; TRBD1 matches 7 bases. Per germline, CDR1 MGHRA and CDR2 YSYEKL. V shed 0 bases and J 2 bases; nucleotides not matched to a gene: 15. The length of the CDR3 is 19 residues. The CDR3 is CASSQDRGNRGKGNTEAFF. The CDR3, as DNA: TGCGCCAGCAGCCAAGATCGGGGGAACAGGGGAAAGGGCAACACTGAAGCTTTCTTT.

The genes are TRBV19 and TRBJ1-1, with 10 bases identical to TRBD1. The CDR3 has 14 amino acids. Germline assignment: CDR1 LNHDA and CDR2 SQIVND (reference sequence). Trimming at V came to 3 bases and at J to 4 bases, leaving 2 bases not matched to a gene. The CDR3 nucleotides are TGTGCCAGTAGTATGTGGACAGGGGGCACTGAAGCTTTCTTT. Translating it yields CASSMWTGGTEAFF. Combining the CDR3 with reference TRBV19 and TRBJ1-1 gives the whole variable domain DGGITQSPKYLFRKEGQNVTLSCEQNLNHDAMYWYRQDPGQGLRLIYYSQIVNDFQKGDIAEGYSVSREKKESFPLTVTSAQKNPTAFYLCASSMWTGGTEAFFGQGTRLTVV.

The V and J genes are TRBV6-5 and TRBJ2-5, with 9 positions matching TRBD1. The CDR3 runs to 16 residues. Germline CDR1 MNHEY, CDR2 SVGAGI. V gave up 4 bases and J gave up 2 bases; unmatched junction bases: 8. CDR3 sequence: CASSSTGGVSQETQYF. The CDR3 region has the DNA TGTGCCAGCAGTTCAACAGGGGGCGTGAGTCAAGAGACCCAGTACTTC.

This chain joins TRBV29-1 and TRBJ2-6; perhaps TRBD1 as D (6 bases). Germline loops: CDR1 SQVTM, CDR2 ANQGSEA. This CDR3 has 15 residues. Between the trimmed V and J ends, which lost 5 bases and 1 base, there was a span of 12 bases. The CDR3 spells CSVSIRGSGANVLTF. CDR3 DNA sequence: TGCAGCGTTTCAATCAGGGGATCTGGGGCCAACGTCCTGACTTTC. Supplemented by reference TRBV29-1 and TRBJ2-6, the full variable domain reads SAVISQKPSRDICQRGTSLTIQCQVDSQVTMMFWYRQQPGQSLTLIATANQGSEATYESGFVIDKFPISRPNLTFSTLTVSNMSPEDSSIYLCSVSIRGSGANVLTFGAGSRLTVL.

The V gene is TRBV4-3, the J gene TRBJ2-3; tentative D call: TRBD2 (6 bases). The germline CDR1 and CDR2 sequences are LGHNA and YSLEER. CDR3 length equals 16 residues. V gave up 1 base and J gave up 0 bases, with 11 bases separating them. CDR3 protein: CASSQVSGSSTDTQYF. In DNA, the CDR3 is TGCGCCAGCAGCCAAGTAAGCGGGTCTAGCACAGATACGCAGTATTTT.

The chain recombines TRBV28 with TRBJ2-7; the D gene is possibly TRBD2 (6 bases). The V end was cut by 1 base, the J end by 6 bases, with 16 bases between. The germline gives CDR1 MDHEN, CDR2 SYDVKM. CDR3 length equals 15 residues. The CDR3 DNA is TGTGCCAGCAGTTTATTCCGCCCGGGGGATTCCGAGCAGTACTTC. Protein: CASSLFRPGDSEQYF. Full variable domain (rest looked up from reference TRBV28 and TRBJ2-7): DVKVTQSSRYLVKRTGEKVFLECVQDMDHENMFWYRQDPGLGLRLIYFSYDVKMKEKGDIPEGYSVSREKKERFSLILESASTNQTSMYLCASSLFRPGDSEQYFGPGTRLTVT.

CDR3 DNA sequence: TGTGCCTGGAGCGAGACAGGGTTGGGAAACACCATATATTTT. This codes for CAWSETGLGNTIYF. The genes are TRBV30 and TRBJ1-3; 7 nucleotides align to TRBD1. The CDR3 totals 14 residues. The V and J ends lost 3 bases and 4 bases, in that order; junction bases with no gene match: 6. The germline CDR1 and CDR2 sequences are GTSNPN and SVGIG (reference sequence).

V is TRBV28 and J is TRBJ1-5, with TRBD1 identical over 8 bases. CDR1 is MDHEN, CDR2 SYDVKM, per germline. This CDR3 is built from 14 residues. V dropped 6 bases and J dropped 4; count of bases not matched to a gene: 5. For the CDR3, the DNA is TGTGCCAGCAGATCCTACAGGGGGAATCAGCCCCAGCATTTT. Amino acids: CASRSYRGNQPQHF.

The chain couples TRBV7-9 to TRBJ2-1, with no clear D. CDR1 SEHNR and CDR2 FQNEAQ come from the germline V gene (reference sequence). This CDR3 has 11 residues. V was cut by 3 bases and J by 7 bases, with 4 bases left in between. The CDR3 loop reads CASSFPNEQFF. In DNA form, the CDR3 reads TGTGCCAGCAGCTTTCCTAATGAGCAGTTCTTC.

This chain's CDR3 is CASSVAGAPSYEQYF. Here the CDR3 DNA reads TGTGCCAGCAGCGTCGCAGGGGCCCCCTCCTACGAGCAGTACTTC. The chain uses TRBV9 and TRBJ2-7, with D perhaps matching TRBD1 (6 bases). The V gene lost 2 bases and the J gene lost 0 bases, with 12 bases spanning the gap. Germline CDR1 and CDR2: SGDLS and YYNGEE. The CDR3 runs 15 residues.

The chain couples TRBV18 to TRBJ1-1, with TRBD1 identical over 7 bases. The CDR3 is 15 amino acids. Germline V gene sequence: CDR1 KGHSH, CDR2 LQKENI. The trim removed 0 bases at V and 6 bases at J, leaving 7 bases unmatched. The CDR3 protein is CASSPPRGAPAEAFF. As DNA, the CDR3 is TGTGCCAGCTCACCACCCAGGGGGGCTCCCGCTGAAGCTTTCTTT.

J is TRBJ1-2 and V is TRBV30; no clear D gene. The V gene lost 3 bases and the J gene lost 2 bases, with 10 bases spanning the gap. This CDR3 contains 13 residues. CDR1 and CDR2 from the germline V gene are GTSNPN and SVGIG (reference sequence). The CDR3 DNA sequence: TGTGCCTGGAGCGATCGTAGAAACTATGGCTACACCTTC. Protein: CAWSDRRNYGYTF.

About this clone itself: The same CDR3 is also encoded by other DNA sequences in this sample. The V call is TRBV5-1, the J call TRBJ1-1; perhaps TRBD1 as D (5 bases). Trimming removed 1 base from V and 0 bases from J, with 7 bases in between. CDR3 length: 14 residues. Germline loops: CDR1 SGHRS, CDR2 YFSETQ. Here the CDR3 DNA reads TGCGCCAGCAGCTTGACAGGTATGAACACTGAAGCTTTCTTT. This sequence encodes CASSLTGMNTEAFF.

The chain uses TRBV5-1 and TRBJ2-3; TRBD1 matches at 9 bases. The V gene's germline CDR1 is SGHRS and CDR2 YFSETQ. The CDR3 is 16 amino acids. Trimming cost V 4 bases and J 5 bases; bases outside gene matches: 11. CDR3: CASSPDRGISQDTQYF. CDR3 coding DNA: TGCGCCAGCAGCCCGGACAGGGGAATATCGCAAGATACGCAGTATTTT. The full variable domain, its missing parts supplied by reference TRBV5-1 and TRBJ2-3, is KAGVTQTPRYLIKTRGQQVTLSCSPISGHRSVSWYQQTPGQGLQFLFEYFSETQRNKGNFPGRFSGRQFSNSRSEMNVSTLELGDSALYLCASSPDRGISQDTQYFGPGTRLTVL.

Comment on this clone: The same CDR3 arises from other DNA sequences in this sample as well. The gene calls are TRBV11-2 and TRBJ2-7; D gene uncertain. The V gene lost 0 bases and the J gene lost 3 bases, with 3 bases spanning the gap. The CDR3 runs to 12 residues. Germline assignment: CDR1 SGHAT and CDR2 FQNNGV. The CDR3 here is CASSLDHYEQYF. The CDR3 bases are TGTGCCAGCAGCTTAGATCACTACGAGCAGTACTTC.